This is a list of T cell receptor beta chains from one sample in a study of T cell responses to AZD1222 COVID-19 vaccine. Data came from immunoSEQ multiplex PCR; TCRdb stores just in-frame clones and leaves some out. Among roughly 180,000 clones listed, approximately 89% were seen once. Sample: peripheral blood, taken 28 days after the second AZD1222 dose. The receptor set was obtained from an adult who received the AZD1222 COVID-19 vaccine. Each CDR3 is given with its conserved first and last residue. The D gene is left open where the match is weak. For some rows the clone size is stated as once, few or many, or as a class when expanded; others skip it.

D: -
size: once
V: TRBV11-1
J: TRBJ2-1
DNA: TGTGCCAGCACTACTCCGGGCGGGACCTACAATGAGCAGTTCTTC
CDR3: CASTTPGGTYNEQFF

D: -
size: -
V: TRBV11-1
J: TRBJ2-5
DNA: TGTGCCAGCAGGGCCGGGGGACAAGAGACCCAGTACTTC
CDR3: CASRAGGQETQYF

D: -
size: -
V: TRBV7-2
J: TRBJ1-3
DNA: TGTGCCAGCAGCTCGTTCCAGGGGTCTGGAAACACCATATATTTT
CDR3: CASSSFQGSGNTIYF

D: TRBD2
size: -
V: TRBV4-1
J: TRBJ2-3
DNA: TGCGCCAGCAGCCAGCTAACGGGGGGGCGGGATACGCAGTATTTT
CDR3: CASSQLTGGRDTQYF

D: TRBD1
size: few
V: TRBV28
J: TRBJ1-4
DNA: TGTGCCAGCAGTTTAAGGGGAACAGGGGGGGAAAAACTGTTTTTT
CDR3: CASSLRGTGGEKLFF

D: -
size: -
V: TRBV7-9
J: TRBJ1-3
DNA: TGTGCCAGCAGCTCCACCTCCTCTGGAAACACCATATATTTT
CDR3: CASSSTSSGNTIYF

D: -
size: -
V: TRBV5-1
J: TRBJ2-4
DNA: TGCGCCAGCAGCCCCTCTGAAGTGGGGTGGCTAGATGGTGGAAACATTCAGTACTTC
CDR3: CASSPSEVGWLDGGNIQYF

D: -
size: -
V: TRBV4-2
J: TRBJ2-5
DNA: TGTGCCAGCAGCCGGACGAATGGGGGTGAGACCCAGTACTTC
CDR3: CASSRTNGGETQYF

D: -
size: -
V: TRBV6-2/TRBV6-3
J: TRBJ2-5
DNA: TGTGCCAGCAGTTACTCATCCGGGACATCCGGGGCCCAGTACTTC
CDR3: CASSYSSGTSGAQYF

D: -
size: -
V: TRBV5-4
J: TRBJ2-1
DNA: TGTGCCAGCATGTCGGGCGGGTACAATGAGCAGTTCTTC
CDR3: CASMSGGYNEQFF

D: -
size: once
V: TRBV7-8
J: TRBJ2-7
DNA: TGTGCCAGCAGCGACGGACATGGGTATCTAAAGTACTTC
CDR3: CASSDGHGYLKYF